This T cell receptor (beta chain) was observed in a study of molecular identifiers for immune sequencing clone quantification. Points on this clonotype: A much larger clone sits a single nucleotide away, making a read error possible.

Naive CD8 library inputs spanned about 17,000 to 1,100,000 sorted cells and 10%, 30% or 50% RNA. Sorting captured naive CD8 T cells as CD8+CD4-CCR7+CD45RA+. Previously reported methods and listed TCR primers produced the bulk TCR libraries. Via MiXCR, TCRdb re-called the PCR reads, giving one row per CDR3 protein. The sample lists just under 65,000 distinct CDR3 sequences, around 19% occurring once. The CDR3 covers 12 residues. CDR1 is SGHAT, CDR2 FQNNGV, per germline. The sequenced sample consisted of naive CD8+ T cells from blood, with Jurkat cell RNA spiked in. The subset is: FACS-sorted CD8+CD4-CCR7+CD45RA+ naive T cells. The receptor was isolated from a human donor in good health. Some libraries in this study had Jurkat cell RNA spiked in. The V and J genes are TRBV11-2 and TRBJ2-1; D may be TRBD1 (5 bases). The DNA of the CDR3 is TGTGCCAGCGGCTTAGGGGTGCATGAGCAGTTCTTC. This gives the protein CASGLGVHEQFF.